A single T cell receptor beta chain is shown here with its context. Its cognate antigen is unknown. The data were obtained in a study of shared clonotypes between healthy human individuals. The V gene end was trimmed by 4 bases and the J gene end by 6 bases; junction bases not matched to a gene: 9. The CDR3 runs 14 residues. CDR1 SGHNT and CDR2 YYREEE come from the germline V gene (reference sequence). CD45RO-negative cells were positively selected for CCR7, leaving out terminally differentiated effector memory CD45RA+ cells. TCRdb keeps only in-frame clones here, not all; method: immunoSEQ multiplex PCR. This sample carries about 1.9 million clones, 90% to 95% of them seen once, and the ten largest clones take about 1.6%. Study-wide results and limits: Represented diversity (both genetic and exposure-history) was limited by the small number of donors.

The sequence came from a man aged 18 to 30 in good health. Some clones in this sample may be carry-over from other donors' samples. The sample consisted of naive CD8+ T cells from PBMCs. This chain links TRBV5-4 with TRBJ1-1, with 7 nucleotides matching TRBD1. The CDR3 region is CASSLYRGGSEAFF. The CDR3 DNA sequence: TGTGCCAGCAGCCTGTACAGGGGTGGGTCTGAAGCTTTCTTT. The variable domain in full, with the rest retrieved from reference TRBV5-4 and TRBJ1-1, is ETGVTQSPTHLIKTRGQQVTLRCSSQSGHNTVSWYQQALGQGPQFIFQYYREEENGRGNFPPRFSGLQFPNYSSELNVNALELDDSALYLCASSLYRGGSEAFFGQGTRLTVV.